The entry below gives a single T cell receptor beta chain sequence along with its context. This entry comes from a study of blood T cell repertoires in COVID-19. Study context: COVID-19 samples from acute and convalescent phases originated in the United States, Italy and Spain. PBMCs, B-cell-depleted T cells, or T cells were the source of the cDNA or gDNA that made up the material.

Per the original data handling: Amplification with reference gene primers provided the estimates of nucleated cell counts. Profiled with immunoSEQ multiplex PCR; TCRdb holds only in-frame clones, not every one. D and trimming were read from the DNA, whereas the V and J calls and clone size are those reported in that table. The sample records about 230,000 clones, more than 65% being singletons. This CDR3 region has 13 residues. The germline CDR1 and CDR2 sequences are MGHRA and YSYEKL. Trimming took 0 bases from V and 6 from J, leaving 6 bases between them. The sequenced sample consisted of peripheral blood. The chain links TRBV4-1 to TRBJ1-5, with D possibly being TRBD1 (5 bases). The sequence derives from a man aged 35 to 55 who had recovered from COVID-19. The CDR3 region is CASSQERGQPQHF. The DNA of the CDR3 is TGCGCCAGCAGCCAAGAAAGGGGTCAGCCCCAGCATTTT.